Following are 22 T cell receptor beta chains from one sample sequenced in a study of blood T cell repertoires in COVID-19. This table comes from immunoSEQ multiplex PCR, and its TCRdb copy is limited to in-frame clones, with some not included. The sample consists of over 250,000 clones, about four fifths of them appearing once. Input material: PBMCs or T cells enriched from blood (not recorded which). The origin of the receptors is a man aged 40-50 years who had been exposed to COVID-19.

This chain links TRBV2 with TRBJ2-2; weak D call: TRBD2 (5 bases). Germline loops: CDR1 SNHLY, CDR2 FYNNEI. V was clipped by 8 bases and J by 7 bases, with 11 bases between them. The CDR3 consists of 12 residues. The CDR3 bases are TGTGCCAGCCTAGCTATAGTCGGGGAGCTGTTTTTT. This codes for CASLAIVGELFF.

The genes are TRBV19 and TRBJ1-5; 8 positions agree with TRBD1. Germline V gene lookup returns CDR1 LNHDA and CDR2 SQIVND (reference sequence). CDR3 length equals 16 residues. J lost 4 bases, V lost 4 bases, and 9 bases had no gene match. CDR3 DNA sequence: TGTGCCAGTAGTACACCGACAGGGGCCGTAAATCAGCCCCAGCATTTT. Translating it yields CASSTPTGAVNQPQHF.

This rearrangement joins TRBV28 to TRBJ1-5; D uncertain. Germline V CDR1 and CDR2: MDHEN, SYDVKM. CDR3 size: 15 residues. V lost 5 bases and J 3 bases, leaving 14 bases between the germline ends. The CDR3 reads CASSVPGSDNQPQHF. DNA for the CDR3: TGTGCCAGCAGTGTTCCGGGGTCAGACAATCAGCCCCAGCATTTT.

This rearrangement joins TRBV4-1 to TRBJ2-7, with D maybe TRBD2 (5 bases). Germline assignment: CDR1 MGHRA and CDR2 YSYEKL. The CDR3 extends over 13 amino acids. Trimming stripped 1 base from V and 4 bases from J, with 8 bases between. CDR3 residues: CASSQARGYEQYF. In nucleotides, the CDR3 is TGCGCCAGCAGCCAAGCCCGAGGGTACGAGCAGTACTTC.

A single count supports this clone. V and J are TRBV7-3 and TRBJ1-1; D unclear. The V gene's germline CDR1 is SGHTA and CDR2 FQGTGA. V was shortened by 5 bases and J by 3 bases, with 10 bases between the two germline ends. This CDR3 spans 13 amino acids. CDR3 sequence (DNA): TGTGCCAGCAGCGCAAGGAGTGACACTGAAGCTTTCTTT. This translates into CASSARSDTEAFF.

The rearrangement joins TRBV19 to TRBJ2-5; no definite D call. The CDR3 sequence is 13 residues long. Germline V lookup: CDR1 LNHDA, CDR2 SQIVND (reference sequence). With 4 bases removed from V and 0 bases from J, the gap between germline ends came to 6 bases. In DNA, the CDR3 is TGTGCCAGTAGTACAGGCCACCAAGAGACCCAGTACTTC. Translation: CASSTGHQETQYF.

CDR3 sequence (DNA): TGCAGCGTCAATGGACTAGCGAGCACAGATACGCAGTATTTT. As protein: CSVNGLASTDTQYF. The rearrangement links TRBV29-1 to TRBJ2-3; 9 bases line up with TRBD2. V dropped 6 bases and J dropped 0; count of bases not matched to a gene: 4. Germline loops: CDR1 SQVTM, CDR2 ANQGSEA. CDR3 size: 14 residues.

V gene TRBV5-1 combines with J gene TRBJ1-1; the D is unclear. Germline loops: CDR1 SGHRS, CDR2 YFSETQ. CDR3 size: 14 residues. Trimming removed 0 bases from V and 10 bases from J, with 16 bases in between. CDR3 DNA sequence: TGCGCCAGCAGCTTGGCCAGAGACGGAGGTGCAGCTTTCTTT. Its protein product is CASSLARDGGAAFF.

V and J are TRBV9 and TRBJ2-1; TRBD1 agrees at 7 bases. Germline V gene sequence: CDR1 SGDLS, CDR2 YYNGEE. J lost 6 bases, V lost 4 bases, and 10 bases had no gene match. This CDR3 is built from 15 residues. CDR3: CASSLPGQRFNEQFF. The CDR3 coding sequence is TGTGCCAGCAGCTTGCCGGGACAGAGGTTCAATGAGCAGTTCTTC. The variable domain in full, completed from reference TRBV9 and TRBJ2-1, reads DSGVTQTPKHLITATGQRVTLRCSPRSGDLSVYWYQQSLDQGLQFLIQYYNGEERAKGNILERFSAQQFPDLHSELNLSSLELGDSALYFCASSLPGQRFNEQFFGPGTRLTVL.

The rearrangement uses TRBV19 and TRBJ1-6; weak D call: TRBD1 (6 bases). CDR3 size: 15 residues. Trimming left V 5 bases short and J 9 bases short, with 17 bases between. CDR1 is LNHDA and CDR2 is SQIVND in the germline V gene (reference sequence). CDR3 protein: CASSDRQGMGSPLHF. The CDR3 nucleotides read TGTGCCAGTAGTGATCGTCAGGGGATGGGTTCACCCCTCCACTTT.

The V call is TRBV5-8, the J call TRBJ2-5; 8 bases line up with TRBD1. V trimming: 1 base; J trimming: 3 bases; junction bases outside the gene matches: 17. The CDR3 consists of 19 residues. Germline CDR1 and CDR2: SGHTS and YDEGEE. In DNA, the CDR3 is TGTGCCAGCAGCTTGTCGCCGACAGGGGCATTTGGGGTCGAAGAGACCCAGTACTTC. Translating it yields CASSLSPTGAFGVEETQYF.

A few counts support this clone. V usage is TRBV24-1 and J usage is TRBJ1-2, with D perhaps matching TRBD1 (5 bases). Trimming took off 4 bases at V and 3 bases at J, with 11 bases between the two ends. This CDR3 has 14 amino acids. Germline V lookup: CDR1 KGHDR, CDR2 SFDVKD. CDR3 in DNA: TGTGCCACCAGTGAAGATACAGGAGACTATGGCTACACCTTC. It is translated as CATSEDTGDYGYTF.

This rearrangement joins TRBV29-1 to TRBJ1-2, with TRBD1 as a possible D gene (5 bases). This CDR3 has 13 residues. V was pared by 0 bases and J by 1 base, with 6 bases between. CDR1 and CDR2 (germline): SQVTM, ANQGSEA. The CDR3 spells CSVEEGVNYGYTF. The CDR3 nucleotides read TGCAGCGTTGAAGAAGGGGTTAACTATGGCTACACCTTC.

The CDR3 loop reads CATSRESPGGLSTEAFF. CDR3 nucleotides: TGTGCCACCAGCAGAGAGTCCCCGGGGGGGTTGAGCACTGAAGCTTTCTTT. The chain is built from TRBV15 and TRBJ1-1, with a weak D call TRBD1 (5 bases). This CDR3 comprises 17 residues. Trimming removed 0 bases at V and 4 bases at J, with 18 bases between. CDR1 is LNHNV and CDR2 is YYDKDF in the germline V gene (reference sequence).

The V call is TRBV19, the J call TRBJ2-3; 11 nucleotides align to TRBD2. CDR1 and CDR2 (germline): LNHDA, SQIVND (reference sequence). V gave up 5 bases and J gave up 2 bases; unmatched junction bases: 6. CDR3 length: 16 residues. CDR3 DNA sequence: TGTGCCAGTAGTCCTCGGGGACTAGCGGCCACAGATACGCAGTATTTT. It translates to CASSPRGLAATDTQYF. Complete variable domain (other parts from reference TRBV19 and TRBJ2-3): DGGITQSPKYLFRKEGQNVTLSCEQNLNHDAMYWYRQDPGQGLRLIYYSQIVNDFQKGDIAEGYSVSREKKESFPLTVTSAQKNPTAFYLCASSPRGLAATDTQYFGPGTRLTVL.

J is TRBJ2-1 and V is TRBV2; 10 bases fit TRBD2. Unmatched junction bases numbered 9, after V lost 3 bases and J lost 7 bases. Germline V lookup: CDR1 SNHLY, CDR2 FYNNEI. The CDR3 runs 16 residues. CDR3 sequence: CASSEAPSGSRNEQFF. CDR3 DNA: TGTGCCAGCAGTGAGGCTCCTAGCGGGAGTAGAAATGAGCAGTTCTTC.

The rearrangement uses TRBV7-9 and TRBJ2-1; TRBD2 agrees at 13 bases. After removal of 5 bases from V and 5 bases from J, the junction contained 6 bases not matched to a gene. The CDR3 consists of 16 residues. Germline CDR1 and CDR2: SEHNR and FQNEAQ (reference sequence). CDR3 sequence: CASSAGLAGNNNEQFF. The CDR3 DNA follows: TGTGCCAGCAGCGCGGGACTAGCGGGAAATAACAATGAGCAGTTCTTC.

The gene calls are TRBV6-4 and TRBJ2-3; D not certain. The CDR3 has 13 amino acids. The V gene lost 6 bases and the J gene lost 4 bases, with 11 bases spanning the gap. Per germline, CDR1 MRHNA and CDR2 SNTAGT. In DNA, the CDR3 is TGTGCCAGCAGGAGCCCCCCATCAGATACGCAGTATTTT. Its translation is CASRSPPSDTQYF.

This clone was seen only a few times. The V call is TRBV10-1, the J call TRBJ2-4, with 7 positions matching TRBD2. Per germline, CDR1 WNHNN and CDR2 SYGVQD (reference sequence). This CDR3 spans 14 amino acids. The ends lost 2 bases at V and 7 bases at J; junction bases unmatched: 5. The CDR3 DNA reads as TGCGCCAGCAGTGAGGCGGGAGAGGGGAACATTCAGTACTTC. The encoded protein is CASSEAGEGNIQYF.

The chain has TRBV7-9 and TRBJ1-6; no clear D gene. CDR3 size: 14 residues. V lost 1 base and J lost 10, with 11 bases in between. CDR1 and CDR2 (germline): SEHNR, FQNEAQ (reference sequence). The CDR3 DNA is TGTGCCAGCAGCTTAGGTCAAAGAGGCTCACCCCTCCACTTT. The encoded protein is CASSLGQRGSPLHF.

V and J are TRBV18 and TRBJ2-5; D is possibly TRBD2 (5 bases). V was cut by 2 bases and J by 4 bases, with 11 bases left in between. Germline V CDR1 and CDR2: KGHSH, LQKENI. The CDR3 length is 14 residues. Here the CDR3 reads CASSPSWETETQYF. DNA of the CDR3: TGTGCCAGCTCACCATCGTGGGAGACAGAGACCCAGTACTTC.

CDR3 protein: CASSESGTGELFF. The CDR3 DNA follows: TGTGCCAGCTCAGAGTCGGGAACCGGGGAGCTGTTTTTT. The V call is TRBV18, the J call TRBJ2-2, with D possibly TRBD2 on 5 matching bases. From germline, CDR1 is KGHSH and CDR2 LQKENI. The V end was cut by 5 bases, the J end by 5 bases, with 9 bases between. The CDR3 extends over 13 amino acids.